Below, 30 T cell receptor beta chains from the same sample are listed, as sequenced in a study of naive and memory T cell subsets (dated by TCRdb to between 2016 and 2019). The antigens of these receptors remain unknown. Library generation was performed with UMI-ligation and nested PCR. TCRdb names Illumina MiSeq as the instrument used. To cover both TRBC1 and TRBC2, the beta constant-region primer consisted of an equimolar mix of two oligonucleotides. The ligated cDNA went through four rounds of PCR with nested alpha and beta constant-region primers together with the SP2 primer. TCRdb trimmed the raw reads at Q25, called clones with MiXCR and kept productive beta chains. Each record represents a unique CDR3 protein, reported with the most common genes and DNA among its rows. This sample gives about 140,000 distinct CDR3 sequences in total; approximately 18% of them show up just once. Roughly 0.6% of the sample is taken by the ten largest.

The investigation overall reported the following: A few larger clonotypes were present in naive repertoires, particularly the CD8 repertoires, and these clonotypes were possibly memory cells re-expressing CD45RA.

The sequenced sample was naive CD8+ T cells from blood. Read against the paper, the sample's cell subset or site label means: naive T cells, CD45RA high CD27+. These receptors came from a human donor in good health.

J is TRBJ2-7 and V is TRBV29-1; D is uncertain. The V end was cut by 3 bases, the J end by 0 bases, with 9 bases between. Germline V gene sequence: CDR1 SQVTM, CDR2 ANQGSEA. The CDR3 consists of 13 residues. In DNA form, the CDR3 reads TGCAGCGTTGACACTCCAAGCTCCTACGAGCAGTACTTC. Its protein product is CSVDTPSSYEQYF.

CDR3 nucleotides: TGTGCCAGCAGAGGACAGGGGGCGATGGTCACCGGGGAGCTGTTTTTT. It yields the protein CASRGQGAMVTGELFF. The rearrangement uses TRBV2 and TRBJ2-2; 11 bases are shared with TRBD1. Germline V gene lookup returns CDR1 SNHLY and CDR2 FYNNEI. The CDR3 length is 16 residues. V trimming: 6 bases; J trimming: 4 bases; junction bases outside the gene matches: 7. The full variable domain, rest sourced from reference TRBV2 and TRBJ2-2, is EPEVTQTPSHQVTQMGQEVILRCVPISNHLYFYWYRQILGQKVEFLVSFYNNEISEKSEIFDDQFSVERPDGSNFTLKIRSTKLEDSAMYFCASRGQGAMVTGELFFGEGSRLTVL.

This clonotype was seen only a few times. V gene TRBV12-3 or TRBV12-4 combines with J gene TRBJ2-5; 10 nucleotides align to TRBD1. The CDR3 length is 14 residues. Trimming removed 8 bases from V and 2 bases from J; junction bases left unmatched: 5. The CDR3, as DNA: TGTGCCAGCGGCGGGGGACAGGGGCAAGAGACCCAGTACTTC. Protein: CASGGGQGQETQYF.

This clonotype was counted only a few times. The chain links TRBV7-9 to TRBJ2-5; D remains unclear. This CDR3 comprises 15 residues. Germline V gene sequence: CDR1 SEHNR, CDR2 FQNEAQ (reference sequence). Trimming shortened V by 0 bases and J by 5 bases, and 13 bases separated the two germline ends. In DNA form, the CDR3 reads TGTGCCAGCAGCTTAGCCTCGGACGTCCGGGAGACCCAGTACTTC. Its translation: CASSLASDVRETQYF.

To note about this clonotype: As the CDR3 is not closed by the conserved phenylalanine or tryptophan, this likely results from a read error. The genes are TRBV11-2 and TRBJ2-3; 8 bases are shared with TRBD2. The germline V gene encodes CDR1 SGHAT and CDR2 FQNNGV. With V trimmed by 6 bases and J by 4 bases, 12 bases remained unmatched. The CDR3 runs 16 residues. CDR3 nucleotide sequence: TGTGCCAGCAGTCGGAAAGCGGGAGTAAGCCCAGATACGCAGTATTCT. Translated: CASSRKAGVSPDTQYS.

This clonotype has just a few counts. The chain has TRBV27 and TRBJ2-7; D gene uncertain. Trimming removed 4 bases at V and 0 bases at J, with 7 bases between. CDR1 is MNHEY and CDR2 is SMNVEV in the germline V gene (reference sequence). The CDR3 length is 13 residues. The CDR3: CASSYAASYEQYF. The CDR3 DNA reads TGTGCCAGCAGTTACGCCGCCTCCTACGAGCAGTACTTC.

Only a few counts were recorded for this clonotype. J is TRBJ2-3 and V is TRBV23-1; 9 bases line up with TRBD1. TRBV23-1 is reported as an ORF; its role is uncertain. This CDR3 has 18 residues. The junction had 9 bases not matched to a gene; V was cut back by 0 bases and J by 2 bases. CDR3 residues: CASSQSGTGREDTDTQYF. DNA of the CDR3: TGCGCCAGCAGTCAATCTGGGACAGGGAGGGAGGACACAGATACGCAGTATTTT.

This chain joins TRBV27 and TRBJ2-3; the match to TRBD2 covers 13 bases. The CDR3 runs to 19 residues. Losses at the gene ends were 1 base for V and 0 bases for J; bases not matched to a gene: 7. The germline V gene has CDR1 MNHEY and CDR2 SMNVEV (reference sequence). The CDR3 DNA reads TGTGCCAGCAGTTTATTCGTGGGACTAGCGGGAACTAGCACAGATACGCAGTATTTT. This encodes CASSLFVGLAGTSTDTQYF.

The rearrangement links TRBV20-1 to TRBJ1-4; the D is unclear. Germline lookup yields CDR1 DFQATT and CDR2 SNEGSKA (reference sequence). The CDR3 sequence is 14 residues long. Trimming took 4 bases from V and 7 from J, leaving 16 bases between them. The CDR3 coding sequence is TGCAGTGCTACTTTCGACACCACGGGTGAAAAACTGTTTTTT. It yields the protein CSATFDTTGEKLFF.

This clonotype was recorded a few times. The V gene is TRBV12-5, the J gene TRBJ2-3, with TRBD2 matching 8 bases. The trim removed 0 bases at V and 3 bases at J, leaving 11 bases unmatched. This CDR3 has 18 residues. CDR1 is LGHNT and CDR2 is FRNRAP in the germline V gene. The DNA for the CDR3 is TGTGCTAGTGGTTTGGTGCGAACCGGGACTAGTCTAACAGATACGCAGTATTTT. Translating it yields CASGLVRTGTSLTDTQYF.

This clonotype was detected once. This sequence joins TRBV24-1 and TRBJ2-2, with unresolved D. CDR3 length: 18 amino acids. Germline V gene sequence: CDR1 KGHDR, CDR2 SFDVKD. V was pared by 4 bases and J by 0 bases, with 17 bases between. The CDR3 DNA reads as TGTGCCACCAGTGACCCCTTGCAAGACCCCGCGAACACCGGGGAGCTGTTTTTT. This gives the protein CATSDPLQDPANTGELFF.

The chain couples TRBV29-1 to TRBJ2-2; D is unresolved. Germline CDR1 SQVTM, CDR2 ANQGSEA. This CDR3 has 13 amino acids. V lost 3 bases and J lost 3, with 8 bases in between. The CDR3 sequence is CSVEFGDTGELFF. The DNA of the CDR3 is TGCAGCGTTGAGTTCGGTGACACCGGGGAGCTGTTTTTT.

CDR3: CASSPAPGSEQYF. The CDR3, as DNA: TGTGCCAGCAGCCCGGCCCCGGGTTCCGAGCAGTACTTC. This chain connects TRBV12-3 or TRBV12-4 to TRBJ2-7; D remains ambiguous. This CDR3 is 13 amino acids long. V lost 6 bases, J lost 6 bases, and 15 bases lay in between.

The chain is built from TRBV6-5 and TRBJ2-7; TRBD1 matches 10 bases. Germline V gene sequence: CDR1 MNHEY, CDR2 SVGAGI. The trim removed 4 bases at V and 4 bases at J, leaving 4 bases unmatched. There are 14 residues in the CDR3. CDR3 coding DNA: TGTGCCAGCAGTTCAGGGGACAGGGGATACGAGCAGTACTTC. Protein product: CASSSGDRGYEQYF.

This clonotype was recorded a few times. The CDR3 region is CASSSRSGGNQPQHF. CDR3 DNA: TGTGCCAGTAGTAGCCGCTCAGGTGGCAATCAGCCCCAGCATTTT. The chain couples TRBV19 to TRBJ1-5; D call uncertain. Per the germline V gene, CDR1 is LNHDA and CDR2 is SQIVND (reference sequence). The CDR3 is 15 residues long. Deletions cut 4 bases from V and 2 bases from J, with 12 bases between.

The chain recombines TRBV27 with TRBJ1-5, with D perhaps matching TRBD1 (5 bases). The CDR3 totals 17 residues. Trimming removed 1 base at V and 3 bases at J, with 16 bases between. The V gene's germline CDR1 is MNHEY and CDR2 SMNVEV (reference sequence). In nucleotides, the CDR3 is TGTGCCAGCAGTTTATATTCCGGGGGTGGACACAATCAGCCCCAGCATTTT. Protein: CASSLYSGGGHNQPQHF.

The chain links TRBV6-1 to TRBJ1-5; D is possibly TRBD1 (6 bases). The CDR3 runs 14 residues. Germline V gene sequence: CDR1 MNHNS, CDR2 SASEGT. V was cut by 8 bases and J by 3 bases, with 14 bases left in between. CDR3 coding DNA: TGTGCCAGCGACAGGATGAGCTCCAATCAGCCCCAGCATTTT. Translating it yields CASDRMSSNQPQHF.

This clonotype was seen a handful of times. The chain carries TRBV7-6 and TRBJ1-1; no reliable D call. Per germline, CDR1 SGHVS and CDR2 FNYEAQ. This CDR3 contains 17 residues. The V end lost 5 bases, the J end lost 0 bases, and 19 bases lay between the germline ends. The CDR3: CASSLRPSHDVNTEAFF. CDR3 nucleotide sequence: TGTGCCAGCAGCCTACGACCCAGCCACGATGTGAACACTGAAGCTTTCTTT. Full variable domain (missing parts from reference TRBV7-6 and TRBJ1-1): GAGVSQSPRYKVTKRGQDVALRCDPISGHVSLYWYRQALGQGPEFLTYFNYEAQQDKSGLPNDRFSAERPEGSISTLTIQRTEQRDSAMYRCASSLRPSHDVNTEAFFGQGTRLTVV.

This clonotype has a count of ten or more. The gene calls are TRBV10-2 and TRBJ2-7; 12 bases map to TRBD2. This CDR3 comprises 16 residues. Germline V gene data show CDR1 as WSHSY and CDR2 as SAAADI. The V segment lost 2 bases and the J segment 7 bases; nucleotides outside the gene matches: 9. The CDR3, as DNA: TGCGCCAGCAGTGAGAGCCTAGCGGGAGGGCTGGGGGAGCAGTACTTC. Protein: CASSESLAGGLGEQYF.

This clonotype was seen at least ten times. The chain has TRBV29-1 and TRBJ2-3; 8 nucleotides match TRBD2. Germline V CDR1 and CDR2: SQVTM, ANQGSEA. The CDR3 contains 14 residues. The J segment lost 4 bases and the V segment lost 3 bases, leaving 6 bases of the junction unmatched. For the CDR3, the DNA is TGCAGCGTTGAGGGTAGCGGGATCGCAGATACGCAGTATTTT. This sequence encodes CSVEGSGIADTQYF.

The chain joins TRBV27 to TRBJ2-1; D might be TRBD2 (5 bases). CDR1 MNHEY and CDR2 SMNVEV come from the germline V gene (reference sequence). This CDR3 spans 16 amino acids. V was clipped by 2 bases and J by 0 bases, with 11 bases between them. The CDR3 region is CASSLKRSSSYNEQFF. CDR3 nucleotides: TGTGCCAGCAGTTTAAAGCGGTCGAGCTCCTACAATGAGCAGTTCTTC.

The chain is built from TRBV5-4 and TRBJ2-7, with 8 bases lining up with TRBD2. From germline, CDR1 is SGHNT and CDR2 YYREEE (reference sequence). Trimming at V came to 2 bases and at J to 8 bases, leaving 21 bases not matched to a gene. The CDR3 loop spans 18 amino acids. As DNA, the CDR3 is TGTGCCAGCAGCTTAGACATTCAGCGGGAGTTCGTCGATCGGAAGCAGTACTTC. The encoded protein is CASSLDIQREFVDRKQYF.

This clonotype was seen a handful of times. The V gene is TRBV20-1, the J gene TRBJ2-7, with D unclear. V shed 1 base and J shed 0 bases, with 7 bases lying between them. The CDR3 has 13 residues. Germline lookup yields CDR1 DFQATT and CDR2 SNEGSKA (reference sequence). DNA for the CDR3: TGCAGTGCTAGAGTCTACGACTCCTACGAGCAGTACTTC. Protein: CSARVYDSYEQYF.

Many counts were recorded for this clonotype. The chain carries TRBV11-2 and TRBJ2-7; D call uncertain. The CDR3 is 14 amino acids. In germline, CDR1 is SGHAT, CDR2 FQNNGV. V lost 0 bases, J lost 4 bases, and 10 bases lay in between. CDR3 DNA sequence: TGTGCCAGCAGCTTAGATCTATCCTTATACGAGCAGTACTTC. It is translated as CASSLDLSLYEQYF.

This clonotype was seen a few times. The CDR3, as DNA: TGTGCCAGCAGTTACCTACAGAGGAACACTGAAGCTTTCTTT. Amino acid sequence: CASSYLQRNTEAFF. The chain links TRBV6-2 or TRBV6-3 to TRBJ1-1; D call uncertain. Germline V gene data show CDR1 as MNHEY and CDR2 as SVGEGT. The V end was cut by 2 bases, the J end by 1 base, with 8 bases between. The CDR3 totals 14 residues.

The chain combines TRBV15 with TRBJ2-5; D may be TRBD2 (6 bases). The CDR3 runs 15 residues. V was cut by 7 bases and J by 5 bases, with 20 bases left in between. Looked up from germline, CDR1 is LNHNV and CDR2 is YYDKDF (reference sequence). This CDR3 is CATTGRGRARETQYF. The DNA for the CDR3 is TGTGCCACCACCGGGCGGGGCAGGGCGAGGGAGACCCAGTACTTC.

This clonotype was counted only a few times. The CDR3 sequence: CASSEGVKNIQYF. In nucleotides, the CDR3 is TGCGCCAGCAGTGAAGGCGTCAAAAACATTCAGTACTTC. This rearrangement joins TRBV10-2 to TRBJ2-4; the D is unclear. The CDR3 is 13 amino acids. CDR1 and CDR2 (germline): WSHSY, SAAADI. Trimming shortened V by 3 bases and J by 3 bases, and 6 bases separated the two germline ends.

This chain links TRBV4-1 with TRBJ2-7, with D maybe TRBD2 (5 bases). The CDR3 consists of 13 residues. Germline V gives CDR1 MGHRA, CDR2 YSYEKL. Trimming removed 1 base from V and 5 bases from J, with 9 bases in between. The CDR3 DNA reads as TGCGCCAGCAGCCAAGGGACTGCGGACGAGCAGTACTTC. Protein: CASSQGTADEQYF.

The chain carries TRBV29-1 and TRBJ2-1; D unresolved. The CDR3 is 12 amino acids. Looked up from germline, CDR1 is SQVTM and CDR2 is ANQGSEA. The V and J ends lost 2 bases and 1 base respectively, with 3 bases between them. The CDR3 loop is CSVEWSYNEQFF. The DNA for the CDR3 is TGCAGCGTTGAATGGTCCTACAATGAGCAGTTCTTC.

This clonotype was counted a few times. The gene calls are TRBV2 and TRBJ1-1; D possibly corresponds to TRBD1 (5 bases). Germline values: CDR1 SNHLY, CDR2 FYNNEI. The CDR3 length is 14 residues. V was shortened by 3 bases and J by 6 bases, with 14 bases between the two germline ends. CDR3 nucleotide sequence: TGTGCCAGCAGTGACCCTCGGCAGGGCTCTGAAGCTTTCTTT. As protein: CASSDPRQGSEAFF.